The sequence of this T cell receptor (beta chain) was determined in a study of cytomegalovirus exposure and HLA in healthy donors. PCR used 60 Vbeta primers and 13 Jbeta primers. Repertoires were generated with immunoSEQ multiplex PCR, while TCRdb's copy carries only in-frame clones and drops some. This sample has some 200,000 clones, with roughly 80% found just once. The CDR3 is made up of 17 amino acids. Germline V gene sequence: CDR1 MGHRA, CDR2 YSYEKL. Trimming took off 2 bases at V and 7 bases at J, with 23 bases between the two ends. The clonotype originates from a man aged 50 or older in good health and CMV-seronegative. Sequenced material: PBMCs. The chain couples TRBV4-1 to TRBJ1-2, with D tentatively TRBD1 (5 bases). The DNA for the CDR3 is TGCGCCAGCAGCCAACAAGGAGGGACCCCCGCCAGCACTGGCTACACCTTC. Protein: CASSQQGGTPASTGYTF.